This T cell receptor beta chain originates from a study of CD8+ T cells in alopecia areata. As to time point: mouse skin 6 weeks after grafting, around onset of hair loss. Sequencing relied on a cDNA template that was reverse transcribed from extracted RNA. TCRdb keeps only in-frame clones here, not all; method: immunoSEQ multiplex PCR. Sampling found approximately 5,400 clones, none seen once. This clone was detected many times. Gene names and germline refer to mouse. The read finishes 4 residues shy of the CDR3 end, and the germline J gene is used to complete it. Germline trimming cut 7 bases from V and 0 bases from J; bases unmatched to any gene: 3. Germline CDR1 NSQYPW, CDR2 LRSPGD (reference sequence). The CDR3 covers 14 residues.

The chain combines TRBV1 with TRBJ2-3, with 8 bases matching TRBD1. This TCR was recovered from a C3H/HeJ mouse with alopecia areata. MHC haplotype here: H2-k. The sample here was skin, taken at week 6. The part of the CDR3 DNA that was read is TGCACCTGCACCCAGGGGGCTAGTGCAGAA. This gives the protein CTCTQGASAE. The full CDR3 protein is CTCTQGASAETLYF.